This T cell receptor (beta chain) was sequenced in a study of T cell clones after liver transplantation. Overall study: In this trial, immunosuppression withdrawal was attempted within 2 years of liver transplant. Patients counted as tolerant after at least one year off all immunosuppression, enzymes not exceeding twice normal. Findings of the study overall: Graft donor-reactive T cells possibly entered the graft instead of undergoing deletion.

Comments on this clone: Antigen: not known.

Germline V gives CDR1 SGHDN, CDR2 FVKESK. The junction had 2 bases not matched to a gene; V was cut back by 3 bases and J by 4 bases. The CDR3 extends over 15 amino acids. The data were produced by immunoSEQ multiplex PCR, yet TCRdb's version contains in-frame clones alone and is incomplete. The sample holds around 97,000 clones; under 90% are singletons and the top ten take approximately 3%. The chain is built from TRBV14 and TRBJ2-1; 11 bases line up with TRBD2. This receptor was obtained from a human patient who received a liver transplant. Among the T cells, some may be from the graft donor. The input for sequencing was CD4+ T cells from blood, taken around 50 months after liver transplant. In nucleotides, the CDR3 is TGTGCCAGCAGCCACACTAGCGGGGGTTACAATGAGCAGTTCTTC. Its translation is CASSHTSGGYNEQFF.